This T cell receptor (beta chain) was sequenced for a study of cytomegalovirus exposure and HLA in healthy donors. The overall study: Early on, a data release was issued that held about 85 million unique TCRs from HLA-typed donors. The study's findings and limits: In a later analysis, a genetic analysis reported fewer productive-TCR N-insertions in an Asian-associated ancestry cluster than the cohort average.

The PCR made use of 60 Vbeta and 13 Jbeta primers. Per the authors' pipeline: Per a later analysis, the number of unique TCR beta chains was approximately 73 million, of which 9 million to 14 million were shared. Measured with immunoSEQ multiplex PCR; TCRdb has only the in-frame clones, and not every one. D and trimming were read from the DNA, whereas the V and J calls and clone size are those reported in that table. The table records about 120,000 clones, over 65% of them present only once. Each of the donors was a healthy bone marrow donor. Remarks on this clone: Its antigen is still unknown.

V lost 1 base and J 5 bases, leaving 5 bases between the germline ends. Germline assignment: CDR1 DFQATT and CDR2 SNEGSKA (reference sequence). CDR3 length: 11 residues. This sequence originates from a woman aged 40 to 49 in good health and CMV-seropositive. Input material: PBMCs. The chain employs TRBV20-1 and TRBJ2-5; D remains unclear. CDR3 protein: CSARVQETQYF. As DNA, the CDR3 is TGCAGTGCTAGAGTTCAGGAGACCCAGTACTTC.